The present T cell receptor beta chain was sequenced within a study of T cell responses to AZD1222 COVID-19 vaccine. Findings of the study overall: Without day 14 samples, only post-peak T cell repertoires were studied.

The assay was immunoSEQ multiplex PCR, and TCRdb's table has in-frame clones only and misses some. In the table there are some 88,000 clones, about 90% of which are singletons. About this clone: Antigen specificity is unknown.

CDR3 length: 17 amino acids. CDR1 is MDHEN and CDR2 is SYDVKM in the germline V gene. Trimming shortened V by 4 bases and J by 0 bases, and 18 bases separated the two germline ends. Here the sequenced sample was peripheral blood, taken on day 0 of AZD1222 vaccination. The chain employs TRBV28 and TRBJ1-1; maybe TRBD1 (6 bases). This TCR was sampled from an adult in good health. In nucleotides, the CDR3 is TGTGCCAGCAGTTCCTCGGGGGCGATGGATCTGAACACTGAAGCTTTCTTT. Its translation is CASSSSGAMDLNTEAFF.